The 14 T cell receptor beta chains given below trace back to one sample, sequenced in a study of T cell responses to AZD1222 COVID-19 vaccine. Using immunoSEQ multiplex PCR, the repertoire was profiled, and TCRdb retains in-frame clones only, with some absent. The sample records approximately 130,000 clones, roughly nine tenths being singletons. Sequencing was performed on peripheral blood, taken 28 days after the second AZD1222 dose. The receptors originated from an adult who received the AZD1222 COVID-19 vaccine.

The CDR3 reads CASSIMRESNEQFF. The DNA for the CDR3 is TGTGCCAGTAGTATCATGCGGGAGTCCAATGAGCAGTTCTTC. The J gene is TRBJ2-1, the V gene TRBV19, with 7 nucleotides matching TRBD2. The germline gives CDR1 LNHDA, CDR2 SQIVND (reference sequence). Unmatched junction bases numbered 5, after V lost 3 bases and J lost 6 bases. The CDR3 runs 14 residues.

About this clone itself: This same CDR3 is encoded by further DNA sequences in the sample. The chain joins TRBV7-9 to TRBJ2-7; D call uncertain. The V and J ends lost 5 bases and 0 bases respectively, with 5 bases between them. Germline assignment: CDR1 SEHNR and CDR2 FQNEAQ (reference sequence). The CDR3 covers 12 residues. The CDR3 region is CASSPSSYEQYF. The CDR3 DNA reads TGTGCCAGCAGCCCCAGCTCCTACGAGCAGTACTTC.

Written as DNA, the CDR3 is TGTGCCAGCAGCAAACCCCCCCAGAGTGATGAGCAGTTCTTC. Its translation: CASSKPPQSDEQFF. J is TRBJ2-1 and V is TRBV5-4; D call uncertain. CDR1 and CDR2 (germline): SGHNT, YYREEE (reference sequence). The CDR3 runs to 14 residues. V lost 4 bases to trimming and J lost 8 bases, with 16 bases between them. The full variable domain, rest sourced from reference TRBV5-4 and TRBJ2-1, is ETGVTQSPTHLIKTRGQQVTLRCSSQSGHNTVSWYQQALGQGPQFIFQYYREEENGRGNFPPRFSGLQFPNYSSELNVNALELDDSALYLCASSKPPQSDEQFFGPGTRLTVL.

The chain joins TRBV2 to TRBJ1-5; D is undetermined. The CDR3 consists of 15 residues. V lost 4 bases and J 0 bases, leaving 10 bases between the germline ends. Germline CDR1 SNHLY, CDR2 FYNNEI. CDR3 DNA sequence: TGTGCCAGCAGTGGAGCGGACTATAGCAATCAGCCCCAGCATTTT. Protein product: CASSGADYSNQPQHF.

This clone was observed a few times. The chain uses TRBV19 and TRBJ1-5; 9 nucleotides agree with TRBD1. Germline V gene data show CDR1 as LNHDA and CDR2 as SQIVND (reference sequence). J was trimmed by 8 bases and V by 5 bases; bases with no gene match: 10. The CDR3 is 15 amino acids. The CDR3 region is CASSSGTGLLKPQHF. The CDR3 DNA follows: TGTGCCAGTAGTTCCGGGACAGGGCTCCTGAAGCCCCAGCATTTT.

About this clone: Within the sample, other DNA sequences also encode this same CDR3. The genes are TRBV2 and TRBJ1-5; D is possibly TRBD1 (5 bases). There are 13 residues in the CDR3. Deletions cut 7 bases from V and 1 base from J, with 8 bases between. Germline CDR1 is SNHLY and CDR2 is FYNNEI. The CDR3 bases are TGTGCCAGCACGACAGACAGCAATCAGCCCCAGCATTTT. Amino acid sequence: CASTTDSNQPQHF. Using reference TRBV2 and TRBJ1-5 for the parts outside the CDR3, the full variable domain is EPEVTQTPSHQVTQMGQEVILRCVPISNHLYFYWYRQILGQKVEFLVSFYNNEISEKSEIFDDQFSVERPDGSNFTLKIRSTKLEDSAMYFCASTTDSNQPQHFGDGTRLSIL.

This clone was seen a few times. The V call is TRBV19, the J call TRBJ1-1; possible D gene TRBD1, 6 bases. The germline CDR1 and CDR2 sequences are LNHDA and SQIVND (reference sequence). This CDR3 has 12 residues. The CDR3: CGRKRTAKMGFF. CDR3 sequence (DNA): TGTGGCAGAAAGAGGACAGCCAAGATGGGTTTCTTT.

V usage is TRBV24-1 and J usage is TRBJ1-3; 8 positions match TRBD1. The CDR3 is 16 amino acids. Germline CDR1 is KGHDR and CDR2 is SFDVKD. V shed 0 bases and J 7 bases; nucleotides not matched to a gene: 7. CDR3: CATSDLLGQGGNTIYF. The CDR3 DNA follows: TGTGCCACCAGTGATTTGCTTGGACAGGGCGGCAACACCATATATTTT.

The rearrangement links TRBV9 to TRBJ2-2; 8 bases are shared with TRBD1. J lost 1 base, V lost 0 bases, and 2 bases had no gene match. CDR1 SGDLS and CDR2 YYNGEE come from the germline V gene. This CDR3 is 16 amino acids long. This CDR3 reads CASSVGGTGNTGELFF. The CDR3 region has the DNA TGTGCCAGCAGCGTAGGAGGGACAGGGAACACCGGGGAGCTGTTTTTT.

The J gene is TRBJ2-5, the V gene TRBV5-4, with 7 bases matching TRBD1. Germline V gives CDR1 SGHNT, CDR2 YYREEE (reference sequence). Germline trimming cut 1 base from V and 4 bases from J; bases unmatched to any gene: 4. CDR3 length: 14 amino acids. The CDR3 spells CASSLTDRAETQYF. The CDR3 DNA sequence: TGTGCCAGCAGCTTGACCGACAGGGCAGAGACCCAGTACTTC.

The genes are TRBV6-5 and TRBJ1-2; D is unresolved. This CDR3 is 12 amino acids long. Germline CDR1 is MNHEY and CDR2 is SVGAGI. V lost 6 bases to trimming and J lost 2 bases, with 7 bases between them. The CDR3 nucleotides read TGTGCCAGCAGCCAAGACAACTATGGCTACACCTTC. It codes for CASSQDNYGYTF.

This rearrangement joins TRBV6-5 to TRBJ1-6; unclear D gene. CDR1 and CDR2 from the germline V gene are MNHEY and SVGAGI. V lost 5 bases and J lost 0, with 5 bases in between. This CDR3 has 14 residues. This chain's CDR3 is CASSRSSYNSPLHF. CDR3 sequence (DNA): TGTGCCAGCAGTCGGAGCTCCTATAATTCACCCCTCCACTTT.

This chain connects TRBV9 to TRBJ1-6, with D possibly being TRBD1 (6 bases). This CDR3 region has 16 residues. From germline, CDR1 is SGDLS and CDR2 YYNGEE. V lost 1 base, J lost 3 bases, and 11 bases lay in between. CDR3 nucleotides: TGTGCCAGCAGCGTAAGCGGACAGTTCTATAATTCACCCCTCCACTTT. Amino acids: CASSVSGQFYNSPLHF.

The chain links TRBV18 to TRBJ2-1; 8 bases line up with TRBD1. Trimming took 3 bases from V and 3 from J; bases not matched to a gene: 10. Looked up from germline, CDR1 is KGHSH and CDR2 is LQKENI. The CDR3 is 17 residues long. The CDR3 region has the DNA TGTGCCAGCTCACCCAACAGCGGACAGGGTGGCTACAATGAGCAGTTCTTC. It specifies CASSPNSGQGGYNEQFF.